Sequencing of this T cell receptor beta chain was carried out in a study of blood T cell repertoires in COVID-19. In germline, CDR1 is LGHDT, CDR2 YNNKEL (reference sequence). Trimming took 3 bases from V and 5 from J; bases not matched to a gene: 6. The CDR3 sequence is 14 residues long. The method was immunoSEQ multiplex PCR; TCRdb's version includes in-frame clones alone and lacks a portion of them. There are fewer than 250,000 clones in the sample; around four fifths occur only once, and roughly 2.9% lies in the top ten. This TCR was sampled from a man over 45 with active or convalescent COVID-19. V and J are TRBV3-1 (or the pseudogene TRBV3-2) and TRBJ2-5; TRBD1 matches 7 bases. Sequenced input: peripheral blood. The CDR3 reads CASSHTTGPETQYF. CDR3 DNA sequence: TGTGCCAGCAGCCACACGACAGGGCCGGAGACCCAGTACTTC.